This paragraph covers one T cell receptor (beta chain) sequence. Its antigen is not identified. This sample is drawn from a study of PD-1 blockade in classical Hodgkin lymphoma. General study findings and limits: Whereas CD4+ TCR diversity had risen significantly by C4D1, CD8+ TCR diversity had not. There remain no defined causes for the repertoire differences, which possibly reflect disease activity or prior therapy.

Assay used: immunoSEQ multiplex PCR; TCRdb lists only in-frame clones, some missing. The sample includes 32,000 or so clones, 80% to 95% of them seen just once. Time point given: cycle 4 day 1 (C4D1), after more than five weeks of nivolumab. Relapse after autologous stem cell transplantation occurred in every patient, and brentuximab vedotin exposure varied. CD4+ T cells were purified from thawed PBMCs by negative selection. Trimming shortened V by 1 base and J by 1 base, and 6 bases separated the two germline ends. The CDR3 is 13 amino acids. Germline V gene lookup returns CDR1 GTSNPN and CDR2 SVGIG (reference sequence).

Sequencing used CD4+ T cells from blood, obtained before the fourth cycle of nivolumab. This sequence originates from a human donor with classical Hodgkin lymphoma. This sequence joins TRBV30 and TRBJ2-3; D gene ambiguous. The CDR3: CAWSGPGTDTQYF. The CDR3 DNA reads as TGTGCCTGGAGTGGACCTGGCACAGATACGCAGTATTTT.